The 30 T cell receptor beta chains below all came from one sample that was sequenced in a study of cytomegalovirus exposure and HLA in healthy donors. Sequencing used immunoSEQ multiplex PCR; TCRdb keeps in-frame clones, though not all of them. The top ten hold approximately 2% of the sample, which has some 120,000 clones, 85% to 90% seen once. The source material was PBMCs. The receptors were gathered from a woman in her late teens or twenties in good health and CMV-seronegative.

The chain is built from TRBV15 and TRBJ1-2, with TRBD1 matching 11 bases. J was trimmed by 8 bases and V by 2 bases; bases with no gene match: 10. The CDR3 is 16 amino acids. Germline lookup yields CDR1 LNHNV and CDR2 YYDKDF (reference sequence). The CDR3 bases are TGTGCCACCAGCAGATCAGGACAGGGGGCTGTTTACGGCTACACCTTC. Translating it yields CATSRSGQGAVYGYTF. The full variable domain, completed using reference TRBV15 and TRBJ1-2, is DAMVIQNPRYQVTQFGKPVTLSCSQTLNHNVMYWYQQKSSQAPKLLFHYYDKDFNNEADTPDNFQSRRPNTSFCFLDIRSPGLGDTAMYLCATSRSGQGAVYGYTFGSGTRLTVV.

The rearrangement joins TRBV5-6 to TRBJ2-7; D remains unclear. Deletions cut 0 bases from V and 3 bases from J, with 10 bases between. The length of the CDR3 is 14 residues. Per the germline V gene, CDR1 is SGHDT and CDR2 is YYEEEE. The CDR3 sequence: CASSLGARHYEQYF. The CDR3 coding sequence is TGTGCCAGCAGCTTGGGGGCCAGACACTACGAGCAGTACTTC. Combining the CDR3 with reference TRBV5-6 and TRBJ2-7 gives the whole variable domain DAGVTQSPTHLIKTRGQQVTLRCSPKSGHDTVSWYQQALGQGPQFIFQYYEEEERQRGNFPDRFSGHQFPNYSSELNVNALLLGDSALYLCASSLGARHYEQYFGPGTRLTVT.

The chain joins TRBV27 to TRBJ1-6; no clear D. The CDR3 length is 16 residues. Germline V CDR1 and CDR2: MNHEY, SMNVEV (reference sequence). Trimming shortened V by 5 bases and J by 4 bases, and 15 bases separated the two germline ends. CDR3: CASSQAKNPYNSPLHF. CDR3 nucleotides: TGTGCCAGCAGTCAGGCTAAGAATCCTTATAATTCACCCCTCCACTTT.

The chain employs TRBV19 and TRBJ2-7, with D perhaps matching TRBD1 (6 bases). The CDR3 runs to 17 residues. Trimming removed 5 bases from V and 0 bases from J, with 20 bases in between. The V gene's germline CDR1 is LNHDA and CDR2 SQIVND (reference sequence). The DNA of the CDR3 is TGTGCCAGTAGTCCTGGGACGGCGGGCAGGGGCTCCTACGAGCAGTACTTC. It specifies CASSPGTAGRGSYEQYF.

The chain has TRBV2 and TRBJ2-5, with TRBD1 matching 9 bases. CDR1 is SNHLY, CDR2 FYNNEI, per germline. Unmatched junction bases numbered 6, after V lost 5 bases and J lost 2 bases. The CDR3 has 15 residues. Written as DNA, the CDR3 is TGTGCCAGCAGTCTGGGGGACAGGGATCAAGAGACCCAGTACTTC. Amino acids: CASSLGDRDQETQYF.

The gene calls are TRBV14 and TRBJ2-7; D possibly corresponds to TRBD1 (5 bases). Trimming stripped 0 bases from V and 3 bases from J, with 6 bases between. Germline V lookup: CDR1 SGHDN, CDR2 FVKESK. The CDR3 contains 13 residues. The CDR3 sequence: CASSQDTGYEQYF. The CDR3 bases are TGTGCCAGCAGCCAAGACACAGGCTACGAGCAGTACTTC.

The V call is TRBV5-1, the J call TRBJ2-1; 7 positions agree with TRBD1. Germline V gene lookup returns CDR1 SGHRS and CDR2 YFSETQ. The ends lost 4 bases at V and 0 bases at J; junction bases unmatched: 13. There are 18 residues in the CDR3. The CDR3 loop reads CASSHRTGTRGSYNEQFF. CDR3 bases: TGCGCCAGCAGCCACAGGACAGGAACAAGGGGCTCCTACAATGAGCAGTTCTTC.

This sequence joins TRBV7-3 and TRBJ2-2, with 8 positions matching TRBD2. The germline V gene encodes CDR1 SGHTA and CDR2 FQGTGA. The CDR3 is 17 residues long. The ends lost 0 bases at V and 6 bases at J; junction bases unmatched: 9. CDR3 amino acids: CASSLTKWLAGAGELFF. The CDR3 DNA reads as TGTGCCAGCAGCTTAACAAAGTGGCTAGCGGGCGCCGGGGAGCTGTTTTTT.

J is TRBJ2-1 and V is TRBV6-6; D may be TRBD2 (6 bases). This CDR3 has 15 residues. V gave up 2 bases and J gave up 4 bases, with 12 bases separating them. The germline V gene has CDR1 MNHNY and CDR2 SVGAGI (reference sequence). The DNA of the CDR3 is TGTGCCAGCAGTTACGGGGTAGCGGCATACAATGAGCAGTTCTTC. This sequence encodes CASSYGVAAYNEQFF.

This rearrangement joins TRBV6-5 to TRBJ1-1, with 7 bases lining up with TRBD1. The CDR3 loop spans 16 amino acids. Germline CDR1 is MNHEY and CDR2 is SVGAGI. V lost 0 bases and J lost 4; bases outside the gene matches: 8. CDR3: CASSYSSRRGITEAFF. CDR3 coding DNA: TGTGCCAGCAGTTACTCATCGCGCAGGGGGATCACTGAAGCTTTCTTT.

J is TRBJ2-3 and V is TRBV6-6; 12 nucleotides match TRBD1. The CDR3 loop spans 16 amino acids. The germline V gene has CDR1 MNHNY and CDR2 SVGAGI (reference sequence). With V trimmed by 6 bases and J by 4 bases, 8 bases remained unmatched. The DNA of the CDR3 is TGTGCCAGCAGACACCGGGACAGGGGGCTCTCAGATACGCAGTATTTT. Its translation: CASRHRDRGLSDTQYF.

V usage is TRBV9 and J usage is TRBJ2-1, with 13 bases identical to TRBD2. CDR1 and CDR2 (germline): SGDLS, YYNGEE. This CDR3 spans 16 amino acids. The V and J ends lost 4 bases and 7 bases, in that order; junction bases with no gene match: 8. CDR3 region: CASSQWTSGGENEQFF. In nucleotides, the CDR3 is TGTGCCAGCAGCCAATGGACTAGCGGGGGCGAGAATGAGCAGTTCTTC.

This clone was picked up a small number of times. The CDR3 DNA reads TGTGCCAGCAGTTTTGGAGGGGCTAGCAATCAGCCCCAGCATTTT. Its protein product is CASSFGGASNQPQHF. This chain links TRBV28 with TRBJ1-5; D may be TRBD1 (5 bases). With 3 bases removed from V and 0 bases from J, the gap between germline ends came to 9 bases. The germline V gene encodes CDR1 MDHEN and CDR2 SYDVKM. There are 15 residues in the CDR3.

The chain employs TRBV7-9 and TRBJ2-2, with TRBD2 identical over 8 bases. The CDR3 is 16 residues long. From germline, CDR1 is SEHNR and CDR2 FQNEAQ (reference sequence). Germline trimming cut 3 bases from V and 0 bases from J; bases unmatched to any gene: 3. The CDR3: CASSFPGLANTGELFF. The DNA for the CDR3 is TGTGCCAGCAGCTTCCCGGGACTAGCGAACACCGGGGAGCTGTTTTTT.

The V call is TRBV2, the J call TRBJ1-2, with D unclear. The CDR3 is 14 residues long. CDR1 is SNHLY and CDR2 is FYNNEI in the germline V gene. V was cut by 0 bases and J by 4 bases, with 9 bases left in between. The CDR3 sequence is CASSEARAGYGYTF. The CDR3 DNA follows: TGTGCCAGCAGTGAAGCGAGGGCGGGCTATGGCTACACCTTC.

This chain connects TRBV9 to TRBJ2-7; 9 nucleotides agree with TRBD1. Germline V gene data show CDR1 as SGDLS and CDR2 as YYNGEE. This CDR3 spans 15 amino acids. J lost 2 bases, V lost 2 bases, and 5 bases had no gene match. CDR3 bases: TGTGCCAGCAGCGTCCAGGACAGGGGACCCTACGAGCAGTACTTC. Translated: CASSVQDRGPYEQYF.

The CDR3 reads CASSTGSHEQFF. The DNA of the CDR3 is TGTGCCAGTAGTACCGGGTCCCATGAGCAGTTCTTC. The V call is TRBV19, the J call TRBJ2-1; D not resolved. The V end was cut by 4 bases, the J end by 8 bases, with 9 bases between. The germline gives CDR1 LNHDA, CDR2 SQIVND (reference sequence). The CDR3 length is 12 residues.

CDR3: CASSPHGLAGNTDTQYF. The CDR3 bases are TGTGCCAGCAGTCCGCACGGACTAGCGGGGAACACAGATACGCAGTATTTT. The chain recombines TRBV27 with TRBJ2-3, with 12 bases lining up with TRBD2. The V and J ends lost 5 bases and 2 bases, in that order; junction bases with no gene match: 8. The CDR3 length is 17 residues. The germline CDR1 and CDR2 sequences are MNHEY and SMNVEV (reference sequence).

The CDR3 nucleotides are TGTGCCAGCTCTCTTGAGATAACGAACACCGGGGAGCTGTTTTTT. Its protein product is CASSLEITNTGELFF. The genes are TRBV18 and TRBJ2-2; D is unresolved. The V gene lost 6 bases and the J gene lost 0 bases, with 11 bases spanning the gap. The CDR3 totals 15 residues. The germline CDR1 and CDR2 sequences are KGHSH and LQKENI.

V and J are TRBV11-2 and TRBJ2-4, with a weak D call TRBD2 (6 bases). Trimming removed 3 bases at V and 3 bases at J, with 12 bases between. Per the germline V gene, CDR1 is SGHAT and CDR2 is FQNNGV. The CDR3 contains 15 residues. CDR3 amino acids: CASSFTRGGKNIQYF. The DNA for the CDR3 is TGTGCCAGCAGCTTCACCCGGGGAGGCAAAAACATTCAGTACTTC.

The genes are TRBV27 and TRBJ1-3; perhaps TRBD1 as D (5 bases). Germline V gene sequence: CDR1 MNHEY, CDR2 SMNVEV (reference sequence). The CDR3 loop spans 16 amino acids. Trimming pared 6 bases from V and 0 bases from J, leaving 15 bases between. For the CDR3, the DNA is TGTGCCAGCAGATCAGGGCGCGCGGTCTCTGGAAACACCATATATTTT. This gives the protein CASRSGRAVSGNTIYF.

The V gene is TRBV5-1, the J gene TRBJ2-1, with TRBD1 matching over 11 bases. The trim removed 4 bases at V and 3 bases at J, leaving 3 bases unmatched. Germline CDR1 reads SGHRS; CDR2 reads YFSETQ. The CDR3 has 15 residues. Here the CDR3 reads CASSPGTGGYNEQFF. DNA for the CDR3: TGCGCCAGCAGCCCGGGGACAGGGGGCTACAATGAGCAGTTCTTC.

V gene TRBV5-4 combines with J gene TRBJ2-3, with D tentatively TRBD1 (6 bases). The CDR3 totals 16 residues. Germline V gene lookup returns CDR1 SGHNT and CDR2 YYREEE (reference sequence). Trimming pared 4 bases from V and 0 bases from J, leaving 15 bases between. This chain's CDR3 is CASSTGQTASTDTQYF. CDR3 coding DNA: TGTGCCAGCAGCACCGGACAGACTGCTAGCACAGATACGCAGTATTTT.

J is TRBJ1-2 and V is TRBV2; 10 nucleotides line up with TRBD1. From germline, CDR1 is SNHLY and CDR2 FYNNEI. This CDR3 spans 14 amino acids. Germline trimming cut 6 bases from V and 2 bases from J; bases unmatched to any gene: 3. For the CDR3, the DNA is TGTGCCAGCAGCCGGGACAGGGGAAACTATGGCTACACCTTC. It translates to CASSRDRGNYGYTF. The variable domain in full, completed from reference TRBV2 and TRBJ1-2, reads EPEVTQTPSHQVTQMGQEVILRCVPISNHLYFYWYRQILGQKVEFLVSFYNNEISEKSEIFDDQFSVERPDGSNFTLKIRSTKLEDSAMYFCASSRDRGNYGYTFGSGTRLTVV.

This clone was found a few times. CDR3 nucleotides: TGTGCCAGCAGTTCCGGGACTAGGACCAGCTCCTACGAGCAGTACTTC. As protein: CASSSGTRTSSYEQYF. The V gene is TRBV6-6, the J gene TRBJ2-7; 8 nucleotides align to TRBD2. The CDR3 runs to 16 residues. Germline V gives CDR1 MNHNY, CDR2 SVGAGI (reference sequence). V dropped 4 bases and J dropped 0; count of bases not matched to a gene: 8.

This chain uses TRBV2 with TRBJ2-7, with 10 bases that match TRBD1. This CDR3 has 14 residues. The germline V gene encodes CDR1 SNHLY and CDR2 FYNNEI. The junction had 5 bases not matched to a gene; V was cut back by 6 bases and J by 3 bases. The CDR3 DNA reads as TGTGCCAGCAGAGAGGACAGGGGGATCTACGAGCAGTACTTC. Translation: CASREDRGIYEQYF.

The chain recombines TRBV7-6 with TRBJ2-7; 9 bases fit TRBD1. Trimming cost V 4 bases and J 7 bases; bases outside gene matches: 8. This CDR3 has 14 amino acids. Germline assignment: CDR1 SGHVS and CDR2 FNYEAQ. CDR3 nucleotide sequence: TGTGCCAGCAGCTCAGGACAGGGGTCGCGTGAGCAGTACTTC. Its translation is CASSSGQGSREQYF. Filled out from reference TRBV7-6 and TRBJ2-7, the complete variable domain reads GAGVSQSPRYKVTKRGQDVALRCDPISGHVSLYWYRQALGQGPEFLTYFNYEAQQDKSGLPNDRFSAERPEGSISTLTIQRTEQRDSAMYRCASSSGQGSREQYFGPGTRLTVT.

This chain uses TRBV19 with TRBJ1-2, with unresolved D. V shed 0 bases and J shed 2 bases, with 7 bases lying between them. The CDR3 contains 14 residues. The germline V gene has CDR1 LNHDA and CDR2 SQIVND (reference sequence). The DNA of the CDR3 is TGTGCCAGTAGTATAGACGGGGAAAACTATGGCTACACCTTC. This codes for CASSIDGENYGYTF.

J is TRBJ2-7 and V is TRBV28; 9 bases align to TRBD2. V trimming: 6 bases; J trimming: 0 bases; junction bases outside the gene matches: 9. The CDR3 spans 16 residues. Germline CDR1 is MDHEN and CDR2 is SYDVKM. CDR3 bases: TGTGCCAGCAGGGCGACTAGCGGTGGGAGCTCCTACGAGCAGTACTTC. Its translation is CASRATSGGSSYEQYF.

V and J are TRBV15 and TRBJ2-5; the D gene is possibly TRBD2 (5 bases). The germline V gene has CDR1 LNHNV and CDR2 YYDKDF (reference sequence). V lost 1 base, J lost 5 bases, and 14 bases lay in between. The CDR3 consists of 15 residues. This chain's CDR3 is CATSRGTLGGETQYF. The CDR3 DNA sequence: TGTGCCACCAGCAGAGGGACTTTGGGTGGTGAGACCCAGTACTTC.